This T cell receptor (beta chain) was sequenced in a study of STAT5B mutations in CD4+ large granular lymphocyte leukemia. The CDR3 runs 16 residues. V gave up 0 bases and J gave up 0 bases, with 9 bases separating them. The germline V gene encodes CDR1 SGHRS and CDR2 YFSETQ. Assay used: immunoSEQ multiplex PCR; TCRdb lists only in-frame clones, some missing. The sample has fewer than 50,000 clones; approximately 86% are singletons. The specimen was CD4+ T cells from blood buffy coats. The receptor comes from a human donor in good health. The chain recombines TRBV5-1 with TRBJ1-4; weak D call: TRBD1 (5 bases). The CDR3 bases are TGCGCCAGCAGCTTGGAGAGACAGACAACTAATGAAAAACTGTTTTTT. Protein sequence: CASSLERQTTNEKLFF. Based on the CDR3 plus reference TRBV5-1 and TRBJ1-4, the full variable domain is KAGVTQTPRYLIKTRGQQVTLSCSPISGHRSVSWYQQTPGQGLQFLFEYFSETQRNKGNFPGRFSGRQFSNSRSEMNVSTLELGDSALYLCASSLERQTTNEKLFFGSGTQLSVL.